This T cell receptor (beta chain) was identified in a study of shared clonotypes between healthy human individuals. V trimming: 0 bases; J trimming: 3 bases; junction bases outside the gene matches: 10. This CDR3 contains 17 residues. CDR1 MNHNS and CDR2 SASEGT come from the germline V gene. Profiling relied on immunoSEQ multiplex PCR, and the TCRdb table lists in-frame clones only, not all of them. The sample yields about 2 million clones, 85% to 95% seen once. Naive CD8 cells, CD45RO-negative and positively selected for CCR7, excluded terminally differentiated effector memory CD45RA+ cells. The chain carries TRBV6-1 and TRBJ1-1; 7 bases fit TRBD1. The clonotype originates from a man aged 18 to 30 in good health. Sequenced material: naive CD8+ T cells sorted from blood. The CDR3 nucleotides read TGTGCCAGCAGTGAAGCTAGAGGCGGAGGGGGCTACACTGAAGCTTTCTTT. Its translation is CASSEARGGGGYTEAFF.